This TCR beta chain was sequenced during a study of blood T cell repertoires in COVID-19 (dated by TCRdb to about 2020). Turning to the overall study: The collaborator samples originated in the United States, Italy and Spain and spanned the acute and convalescent phases of COVID-19. The material from the prospective study consisted of cDNA or gDNA derived from T cells, B-cell-depleted T cells, or PBMCs. The dataset comprised deeply sampled blood TCRbeta repertoires from subjects exposed to, actively infected with, or recovered from COVID-19. The repertoires were released in a freely available public database meant as a resource for research on the immune response to SARS-CoV-2. Samples came from the ongoing ImmuneRACE study (first 160 participants) plus 1,254 subjects from 6 global collaborators. Sample metadata almost always included a de-identified subject ID, COVID-19 status, age in years and sex. HLA class I and class II types, where available, came from metadata supplied by the sample provider rather than from assay-based typing. General study outcomes and caveats: How much clinical and demographic metadata was included differed by source and by participant, and the metadata was provided uncurated.

Comment on this clone: The antigen it binds to is not known. No qualities accompany the bases; no much larger clone lies one base away.

The immunoSEQ Assay, a bias-controlled multiplex PCR, was used to amplify TCRbeta CDR3 regions from genomic DNA. Per the source publication's procedure: Within the assay, amplification of reference gene primers was used to estimate how many nucleated cells each sample contained. Sequence reads were collapsed and filtered to measure the absolute abundance of every unique TCRbeta CDR3 rearrangement. Productive Simpson clonality was computed per sample as the square root of Simpson's diversity index over productive rearrangements. TCRdb took over this immuneACCESS table, retaining in-frame rearrangements with V and J assigned. Such tables are incomplete; in checked studies, under half of the missing clones stem from an unresolved V gene, and the remainder is unexplained. The DNA was the basis for D and trimming; V, J and clone size are from that table. The sample data list around 97,000 clones, and 84% of these were observed just once. The ten largest clones add up to around 13% of the sample.

Each collaborating institution followed its own protocols to collect whole blood in K2EDTA tubes. For TCRbeta analysis, collaborator samples were shipped as frozen whole blood, as isolated PBMCs, or as DNA extracted from either sample type. The sequenced material came from peripheral blood. This sequence was found in a human donor in a cohort sampled during active or convalescent COVID-19.

The sequenced DNA is TGTGCCAGTAGTATTATTGGGACAGCAAATTCACCCCTCCACTTT. Its protein product is CASSIIGTANSPLHF. The sequence joins TRBV19 to TRBJ1-6; 7 of the junction bases match TRBD1. The junction shows trimming of 3 bases on V and 7 bases on J, and the gene matches do not reach 6 bases of it. CDR1 and CDR2 (LNHDA, SQIVND) derive from the germline V gene (reference sequence). The CDR3 goes from the cysteine to the phenylalanine over 15 residues. The entry retains the CDR3 DNA only, 45 bases that are in frame from base 1. Here the CDR3 is joined to the reference TRBV19 and TRBJ1-6 genes, and the full variable domain is: DGGITQSPKYLFRKEGQNVTLSCEQNLNHDAMYWYRQDPGQGLRLIYYSQIVNDFQKGDIAEGYSVSREKKESFPLTVTSAQKNPTAFYLCASSIIGTANSPLHFGNGTRLTVT.